This T cell receptor beta chain is from a study of siplizumab effects on memory and regulatory T cells. Of note for this clone: No antigen is known for it.

V lost 5 bases to trimming and J lost 4 bases; unmatched junction nucleotides: 4. Germline V gives CDR1 SGHTA, CDR2 FQGTGA. There are 14 residues in the CDR3. Around 10^5 TCR templates underwent assay in each sample. Clones were sequenced by immunoSEQ multiplex PCR, and TCRdb holds only the in-frame ones, with some missing. The sample holds approximately 100,000 clones; about 90% are singletons and the top ten take approximately 0.66%. Whole-study results and caveats: Suppressive function of proliferating Tregs from siplizumab cultures was not confirmed. The average Treg-derived proportion among mappable alloreactive CD4+ clones was about 70% with siplizumab versus around 26% in controls. Contribution to the alloresponse seemed major for naive T cells, which also seemed more diverse than memory cells.

Sequencing was performed on Tregs sorted from blood. The receptor was derived from a human donor in good health. The chain links TRBV7-3 to TRBJ2-7, with 11 bases lining up with TRBD2. CDR3 coding DNA: TGTGCCAGCAGCCCGAGACTAGCGGGATACGAGCAGTACTTC. Its translation is CASSPRLAGYEQYF. Drawing the rest from reference TRBV7-3 and TRBJ2-7, the complete variable domain is GAGVSQTPSNKVTEKGKYVELRCDPISGHTALYWYRQSLGQGPEFLIYFQGTGAADDSGLPNDRFFAVRPEGSVSTLKIQRTERGDSAVYLCASSPRLAGYEQYFGPGTRLTVT.